This T cell receptor (beta chain) stems from a study of CXCR3-negative and CXCR3-positive naive CD8 T cells. Regarding the study as a whole: Relative to memory CD8+ cells, whose diversity was much lower, both naive subsets had comparably high diversity. Comparison of naive subsets found surface CD5 to be comparable, and TCR strength was inferred on the basis of TRB CDR3 properties.

Carrying UMI labels, the TRB cDNA libraries were prepared through 5' RACE. For each CDR3 protein, TCRdb gives one entry from its re-call of the 5' RACE reads, without DNA. The sample has 50,000 to 75,000 distinct CDR3 sequences; the top ten hold approximately 0.45%. In the case of this clonotype: No antigen is known for it.

Sorting was done in triplicate for each CD8+ T cell subset (roughly 300,000 cells each). Phenotypically, naive CD8+ T cells corresponded to CD45RO-CCR7+CD27+CD95-. Sequencing input: naive CXCR3- CD8+ T cells from blood. Described subset: CD45RO-CCR7+CD27+CD95- naive CD8+ T cells lacking CXCR3 (TNR3-). This sequence was found in a human donor in good health. Some clones in this sample may be carry-over from other donors' samples.

The CDR3 is CASSPSSGTYEQYF. This chain links TRBV18 with TRBJ2-7; the D call from TCRdb, TRBD2, cannot be confirmed without DNA. The V gene's germline CDR1 is KGHSH and CDR2 LQKENI. CDR3 length: 14 residues.